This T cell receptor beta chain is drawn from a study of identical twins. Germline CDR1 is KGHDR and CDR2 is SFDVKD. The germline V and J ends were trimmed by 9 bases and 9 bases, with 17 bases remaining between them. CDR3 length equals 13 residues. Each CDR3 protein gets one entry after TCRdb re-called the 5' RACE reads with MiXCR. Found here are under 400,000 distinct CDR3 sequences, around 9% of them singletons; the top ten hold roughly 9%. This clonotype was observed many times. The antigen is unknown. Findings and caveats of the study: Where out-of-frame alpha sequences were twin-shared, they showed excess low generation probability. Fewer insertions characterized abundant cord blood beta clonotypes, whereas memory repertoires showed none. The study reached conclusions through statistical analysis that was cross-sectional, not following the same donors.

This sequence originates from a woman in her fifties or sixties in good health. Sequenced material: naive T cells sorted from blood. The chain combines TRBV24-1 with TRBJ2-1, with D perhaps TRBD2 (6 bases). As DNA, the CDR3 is TGTGCCACCCAGGACCAGCGGGTAAGTGAGCAGTTCTTC. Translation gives CATQDQRVSEQFF.